Presented here are 25 T cell receptor beta chains from one specimen sequenced in a study of regulatory T cells in long-lasting Graves disease. Arm-PCR of CDR3 regions and iRepertoire HTBI primers were the basis on which TCR beta libraries were built. TCRdb called the multiplex PCR reads again in MiXCR, with one record for every CDR3 protein. The table shows hundreds of thousands of distinct CDR3 sequences, with 30% occurring only once. Specified time point: persistent/refractory GD, antithyroid drugs over 5 years with positive TRAb. Following extraction of RNA from PBMCs, that RNA was used to make the TCR library. Here the sequenced sample was peripheral blood mononuclear cells (PBMCs), taken when the disease was refractory, from a patient treated with antithyroid drugs. These receptor sequences come from a female donor with Graves disease.

The chain combines TRBV3-1 with TRBJ2-7, with D uncertain. V shed 0 bases and J shed 2 bases, with 11 bases lying between them. Germline assignment: CDR1 LGHDT and CDR2 YNNKEL (reference sequence). The CDR3 is made up of 15 amino acids. The CDR3 reads CASSQESGRPYEQYF. The CDR3 bases are TGTGCCAGCAGCCAAGAGTCAGGCAGACCCTACGAGCAGTACTTC.

J is TRBJ2-3 and V is TRBV7-3, with D tentatively TRBD2 (6 bases). The CDR3 covers 15 residues. Deletions cut 5 bases from V and 8 bases from J, with 20 bases between. CDR1 is SGHTA, CDR2 FQGTGA, per germline. In DNA, the CDR3 is TGTGCCAGCAGCCCCGGGAGCGGGCAGGCTGGTACGCAGTATTTT. This sequence encodes CASSPGSGQAGTQYF.

The genes are TRBV3-1 and TRBJ1-1; D perhaps matches TRBD1 (5 bases). The V gene's germline CDR1 is LGHDT and CDR2 YNNKEL (reference sequence). V was cut by 0 bases and J by 4 bases, with 18 bases left in between. This CDR3 has 17 residues. The CDR3, as DNA: TGTGCCAGCAGCCAAGAGGTTGTTGGACACCGGGGCACTGAAGCTTTCTTT. Translated: CASSQEVVGHRGTEAFF.

This chain connects TRBV12-5 to TRBJ2-7; D possibly corresponds to TRBD2 (5 bases). Trimming removed 2 bases from V and 0 bases from J, with 14 bases in between. This CDR3 spans 16 amino acids. CDR1 and CDR2 from the germline V gene are LGHNT and FRNRAP. The CDR3 sequence: CASGLSHAGISYEQYF. CDR3 nucleotides: TGTGCTAGTGGTTTGTCCCACGCGGGCATCTCCTACGAGCAGTACTTC.

This clonotype was observed many times. The chain combines TRBV12-3 or TRBV12-4 with TRBJ2-5; a possible D gene is TRBD1 (6 bases). This CDR3 comprises 14 residues. V was pared by 3 bases and J by 5 bases, with 13 bases between. The CDR3 here is CASSFKAQGETQYF. CDR3 in DNA: TGTGCCAGCAGTTTTAAGGCCCAGGGGGAGACCCAGTACTTC.

In its sample, this clonotype was seen a few times. The CDR3 here is CASSPQGVFFF. The CDR3, as DNA: TGTGCCAGCAGTCCACAGGGGGTATTTTTCTTT. The V gene is TRBV6-1, the J gene TRBJ1-1, with 8 nucleotides matching TRBD1. This CDR3 is built from 11 residues. Germline assignment: CDR1 MNHNS and CDR2 SASEGT. Trimming cost V 5 bases and J 13 bases; bases outside gene matches: 6.

This clonotype showed up many times. The chain has TRBV7-3 and TRBJ2-7; no clear D. This CDR3 region has 13 residues. V lost 0 bases, J lost 5 bases, and 8 bases lay in between. Germline V CDR1 and CDR2: SGHTA, FQGTGA. The CDR3 sequence: CASSLTFQNEQYF. CDR3 DNA: TGTGCCAGCAGCTTAACGTTCCAGAACGAGCAGTACTTC.

This chain uses TRBV10-2 with TRBJ2-2, with D perhaps matching TRBD1 or TRBD2 (5 bases each). The CDR3 loop spans 16 amino acids. Germline-derived CDR1 and CDR2 are WSHSY and SAAADI. Trimming stripped 7 bases from V and 2 bases from J, with 17 bases between. In nucleotides, the CDR3 is TGCGCCAGCACGCCGGCTTGGGGGAGAAACACCGGGGAGCTGTTTTTT. Its protein is CASTPAWGRNTGELFF.

This clonotype has just a few counts. This chain links TRBV27 with TRBJ1-1, with TRBD1 identical over 8 bases. V gave up 2 bases and J gave up 5 bases; unmatched junction bases: 13. The CDR3 totals 17 residues. Germline CDR1 and CDR2: MNHEY and SMNVEV (reference sequence). The CDR3, as DNA: TGTGCCAGCAGTTTAATTACAGGGGGTGTTGGAGGAACTGAAGCTTTCTTT. Amino acid sequence: CASSLITGGVGGTEAFF.

The V gene is TRBV7-2, the J gene TRBJ1-1; possibly TRBD1 for D (5 bases). The CDR3 is 16 residues long. The germline CDR1 and CDR2 sequences are SGHTA and FQGNSA. V was shortened by 2 bases and J by 0 bases, with 13 bases between the two germline ends. The CDR3 is CASSLWARGVNTEAFF. The CDR3 bases are TGTGCCAGCAGCTTATGGGCAAGGGGAGTGAACACTGAAGCTTTCTTT.

Of note for this clonotype: This could be a read error, since a much larger clone is one nucleotide away. The chain recombines TRBV11-3 with TRBJ2-2, with D possibly matching TRBD2 (6 bases). Germline CDR1 and CDR2: SGHNT and YENEEA. CDR3 length: 13 amino acids. The V end lost 5 bases, the J end lost 8 bases, and 12 bases lay between the germline ends. The chain's CDR3 is CASSPRGRGELFF. DNA for the CDR3: TGTGCCAGCAGCCCCCGGGGGAGGGGGGAGCTGTTTTTT.

The sample holds a few counts of this clonotype. V and J are TRBV12-3 or TRBV12-4 and TRBJ2-4; 8 nucleotides line up with TRBD2. The CDR3 has 16 residues. J lost 3 bases, V lost 2 bases, and 6 bases had no gene match. In DNA form, the CDR3 reads TGTGCCAGCAGTTTAACTAGCGGATGGAGCAAAAACATTCAGTACTTC. Protein sequence: CASSLTSGWSKNIQYF.

The V call is TRBV20-1, the J call TRBJ1-4; D unresolved. This CDR3 is 14 amino acids long. CDR1 and CDR2 from the germline V gene are DFQATT and SNEGSKA (reference sequence). V lost 1 base and J lost 4, with 10 bases in between. CDR3 sequence: CSARGEPLNEKLFF. CDR3 coding DNA: TGCAGTGCTAGAGGAGAACCGCTTAATGAAAAACTGTTTTTT.

The rearrangement links TRBV19 to TRBJ1-1; no clear D gene. CDR1 and CDR2 (germline): LNHDA, SQIVND (reference sequence). CDR3 length: 15 amino acids. Trimming cost V 7 bases and J 1 base, with 16 bases left between them. The CDR3, as DNA: TGTGCCAGTACCTATGGCGGCAGATCGAACACTGAAGCTTTCTTT. This encodes CASTYGGRSNTEAFF.

This clonotype showed up many times. This chain joins TRBV7-8 and TRBJ1-5; no clear D. The CDR3 sequence is 14 residues long. The V end lost 1 base, the J end lost 4 bases, and 8 bases lay between the germline ends. CDR1 SGHVS and CDR2 FQNEAQ come from the germline V gene. CDR3 nucleotide sequence: TGTGCCAGCAGCTTAGTGGGCGCGAATCAGCCCCAGCATTTT. This translates into CASSLVGANQPQHF.

This rearrangement joins TRBV4-2 to TRBJ2-7; 7 bases line up with TRBD2. CDR1 and CDR2 from the germline V gene are LGHNA and YNFKEQ. J was trimmed by 0 bases and V by 0 bases; bases with no gene match: 5. The CDR3 consists of 16 residues. CDR3 coding DNA: TGTGCCAGCAGCCAAGATCTAGCGGACCCCTCCTACGAGCAGTACTTC. Amino acid sequence: CASSQDLADPSYEQYF.

The rearrangement links TRBV5-1 to TRBJ1-5; D is unresolved. V was shortened by 4 bases and J by 0 bases, with 20 bases between the two germline ends. CDR1 and CDR2 (germline): SGHRS, YFSETQ. The CDR3 has 18 residues. The CDR3 DNA follows: TGCGCCAGCAGCCCGGACGGGATTGGGGTATATAGCAATCAGCCCCAGCATTTT. Translated: CASSPDGIGVYSNQPQHF.

The table lists this clonotype with a count of one. V is TRBV4-1 and J is TRBJ1-1; 7 bases are shared with TRBD1. In germline, CDR1 is MGHRA, CDR2 YSYEKL. The CDR3 has 17 amino acids. Trimming took 1 base from V and 1 from J; bases not matched to a gene: 9. In nucleotides, the CDR3 is TGCGCCAGCAGCCAAGGGAGGGACAGCTCCCCGAACACTGAAGCTTTCTTT. It translates to CASSQGRDSSPNTEAFF.

The gene calls are TRBV20-1 and TRBJ2-5; 9 bases map to TRBD1. The CDR3 contains 14 residues. Germline V gives CDR1 DFQATT, CDR2 SNEGSKA (reference sequence). V dropped 6 bases and J dropped 5; count of bases not matched to a gene: 10. CDR3 in amino acids: CSATGTGWSETQYF. DNA for the CDR3: TGCAGTGCAACCGGGACAGGGTGGTCGGAGACCCAGTACTTC.

The rearrangement uses TRBV7-9 and TRBJ2-5; 8 bases are shared with TRBD1. The CDR3 covers 15 residues. The V segment lost 7 bases and the J segment 2 bases; nucleotides outside the gene matches: 9. CDR1 and CDR2 from the germline V gene are SEHNR and FQNEAQ (reference sequence). CDR3 in amino acids: CASTAPRGQQETQYF. Written as DNA, the CDR3 is TGTGCCAGCACCGCCCCCAGGGGGCAGCAAGAGACCCAGTACTTC.

The gene calls are TRBV28 and TRBJ2-1; perhaps D is TRBD1 or TRBD2 (5 bases each). Germline V gives CDR1 MDHEN, CDR2 SYDVKM. V was pared by 6 bases and J by 2 bases, with 14 bases between. This CDR3 is 15 amino acids long. This chain's CDR3 is CASRIRDPAYNEQFF. The CDR3 coding sequence is TGTGCCAGCAGGATCCGGGACCCGGCCTACAATGAGCAGTTCTTC.

This clonotype was seen a single time. The CDR3 region has the DNA TGTGCCAGCGACCCAACTGGGAGCAATCAGCCCCAGCATTTT. This codes for CASDPTGSNQPQHF. This chain connects TRBV7-2 to TRBJ1-5; D unresolved. Trimming pared 8 bases from V and 1 base from J, leaving 12 bases between. Germline assignment: CDR1 SGHTA and CDR2 FQGNSA. The CDR3 consists of 14 residues.

Many counts were recorded for this clonotype. The gene calls are TRBV6-1 and TRBJ2-7, with 9 bases matching TRBD2. V was clipped by 6 bases and J by 4 bases; unmatched bases: 7. Per the germline V gene, CDR1 is MNHNS and CDR2 is SASEGT. This CDR3 has 14 residues. In DNA, the CDR3 is TGTGCCAGCAGGGGTAGCGGGAGTAGGTACGAGCAGTACTTC. The encoded protein is CASRGSGSRYEQYF.

This clonotype came up a few times. V is TRBV29-1 and J is TRBJ1-1, with a possible D match to TRBD1 (6 bases). Germline V gene data show CDR1 as SQVTM and CDR2 as ANQGSEA. The CDR3 consists of 15 residues. Trimming stripped 4 bases from V and 6 bases from J, with 21 bases between. CDR3 coding DNA: TGCAGCGTTGTCGGGGACAATGATAGAAACTCTGAAGCTTTCTTT. Its translation: CSVVGDNDRNSEAFF.

This clonotype was detected only a few times. The chain joins TRBV2 to TRBJ1-5; D ambiguous. V was pared by 0 bases and J by 2 bases, with 5 bases between. The CDR3 has 14 amino acids. Germline V CDR1 and CDR2: SNHLY, FYNNEI. The CDR3 sequence is CASSEAARNQPQHF. In DNA, the CDR3 is TGTGCCAGCAGTGAAGCCGCACGCAATCAGCCCCAGCATTTT.